The present T cell receptor (beta chain) was sequenced within a study of cytomegalovirus exposure and HLA in healthy donors. The CDR3 is made up of 17 amino acids. Looked up from germline, CDR1 is SGHRS and CDR2 is YFSETQ. The V gene end was trimmed by 2 bases and the J gene end by 5 bases; junction bases not matched to a gene: 9. With regard to this clone: Its specificity is not known.

Findings and caveats of the study: It is likely that the observed cluster of highly shared sequence variants was a sequencing artifact.

Primers: 60 Vbeta forward and 13 Jbeta reverse. The method was immunoSEQ multiplex PCR; TCRdb's version includes in-frame clones alone and lacks a portion of them. The table has 120,000 or so clones, 80% seen once. This clonotype originated in a male donor in good health and CMV-seronegative. Source material: PBMCs. This chain joins TRBV5-1 and TRBJ2-2; 10 bases align to TRBD2. The CDR3 coding sequence is TGCGCCAGCAGCTTACAGCGGGGGGGACGGAGGACCGGGGAGCTGTTTTTT. It codes for CASSLQRGGRRTGELFF.